Below, 19 T cell receptor beta chains from the same sample are listed, as sequenced in a study of control samples from healthy donors and cancer patients. Sequencing used immunoSEQ multiplex PCR; TCRdb keeps in-frame clones, though not all of them. The sample has around 95,000 clones; roughly 87% are singletons. Material for sequencing was blood. The receptors were sampled from a woman in her 50s in good health.

This clone was seen only once. This chain uses TRBV3-1 (or the pseudogene TRBV3-2) with TRBJ2-4; 10 nucleotides align to TRBD2. V lost 4 bases to trimming and J lost 8 bases; unmatched junction nucleotides: 17. Per the germline V gene, CDR1 is LGHDT and CDR2 is YNNKEL (reference sequence). This CDR3 has 18 amino acids. Here the CDR3 DNA reads TGTGCCAGCAGCCCCCAGAAGGGGGAGCGGGGGGGCTGGTACATTCAGTACTTC. Translating it yields CASSPQKGERGGWYIQYF.

This chain joins TRBV29-1 and TRBJ2-4; tentatively, D is TRBD2 (6 bases). CDR3 size: 12 residues. V dropped 7 bases and J dropped 5 bases, with 12 bases sitting between them. Germline values: CDR1 SQVTM, CDR2 ANQGSEA. The CDR3 bases are TGCAGCGCCCGGACTAACCAAAACATTCAGTACTTC. Its translation: CSARTNQNIQYF.

V is TRBV24-1 and J is TRBJ2-2, with 8 bases lining up with TRBD2. Looked up from germline, CDR1 is KGHDR and CDR2 is SFDVKD. Trimming took 4 bases from V and 4 from J; bases not matched to a gene: 13. The CDR3 has 18 residues. The CDR3 sequence is CATSDASRVLAGTGELFF. As DNA, the CDR3 is TGTGCCACCAGTGACGCTTCCAGGGTTCTAGCGGGCACCGGGGAGCTGTTTTTT.

This CDR3 is CSASFQGLNSPLHF. The CDR3 nucleotides are TGCAGTGCTAGTTTTCAGGGATTAAATTCACCCCTCCACTTT. J is TRBJ1-6 and V is TRBV20-1, with D tentatively TRBD1 (5 bases). The CDR3 extends over 14 amino acids. Germline V gene data show CDR1 as DFQATT and CDR2 as SNEGSKA (reference sequence). The V end was cut by 3 bases, the J end by 7 bases, with 13 bases between.

The V call is TRBV7-9, the J call TRBJ2-7; tentatively, D is TRBD2 (6 bases). CDR1 and CDR2 from the germline V gene are SEHNR and FQNEAQ (reference sequence). The CDR3 consists of 14 residues. Trimming stripped 6 bases from V and 3 bases from J, with 15 bases between. CDR3 in DNA: TGTGCCAGCAGACCGTACGGGAGCGGCTACGAGCAGTACGTC. Translation: CASRPYGSGYEQYV.

The V call is TRBV19, the J call TRBJ2-5, with D hard to call. The CDR3 sequence is 13 residues long. The V end lost 6 bases, the J end lost 3 bases, and 11 bases lay between the germline ends. CDR1 is LNHDA, CDR2 SQIVND, per germline (reference sequence). CDR3 nucleotide sequence: TGTGCCAGTAGCCCGCCTGGAAAAGAGACCCAGTACTTC. As protein: CASSPPGKETQYF.

The rearrangement links TRBV18 to TRBJ1-3, with no clear D. Between the trimmed V and J ends, which lost 3 bases and 0 bases, there was a span of 15 bases. The germline V gene encodes CDR1 KGHSH and CDR2 LQKENI. The CDR3 loop spans 17 amino acids. CDR3: CASSPSLGLNSGNTIYF. CDR3 DNA sequence: TGTGCCAGCTCACCCTCACTCGGACTGAACTCTGGAAACACCATATATTTT.

This clone appeared a few times. This sequence joins TRBV6-6 and TRBJ2-1; 9 nucleotides align to TRBD2. The length of the CDR3 is 15 residues. CDR1 MNHNY and CDR2 SVGAGI come from the germline V gene (reference sequence). With V trimmed by 7 bases and J by 5 bases, 9 bases remained unmatched. This CDR3 reads CASNLGGGGDNEQFF. The CDR3 DNA sequence: TGTGCCAGCAACCTTGGCGGGGGGGGAGACAATGAGCAGTTCTTC.

V usage is TRBV7-9 and J usage is TRBJ2-7, with unresolved D. The CDR3 is 12 amino acids. The V end lost 3 bases, the J end lost 8 bases, and 11 bases lay between the germline ends. The germline V gene has CDR1 SEHNR and CDR2 FQNEAQ (reference sequence). The CDR3 bases are TGTGCCAGCAGCTTTTCTGTAGCCAAGCAGTACGTC. This codes for CASSFSVAKQYV.

This clone occurred once. The V gene is TRBV13, the J gene TRBJ2-3, with TRBD2 matching over 7 bases. Germline CDR1 reads PRHDT; CDR2 reads FYEKMQ (reference sequence). V gave up 4 bases and J gave up 2 bases; unmatched junction bases: 6. This CDR3 has 15 amino acids. Here the CDR3 reads CASSSQRGTTDTQYF. For the CDR3, the DNA is TGTGCCAGCAGCTCCCAGCGGGGAACCACAGATACGCAGTATTTT.

V and J are TRBV28 and TRBJ2-5; possibly TRBD2 for D (6 bases). V was clipped by 2 bases and J by 6 bases, with 13 bases between them. This CDR3 comprises 14 residues. Germline CDR1 MDHEN, CDR2 SYDVKM. The CDR3 reads CASSLVQGGKTQYF. CDR3 in DNA: TGTGCCAGCAGTTTAGTTCAGGGCGGGAAGACCCAGTACTTC.

This chain connects TRBV9 to TRBJ2-7; 9 bases fit TRBD1. Germline V lookup: CDR1 SGDLS, CDR2 YYNGEE. This CDR3 spans 15 amino acids. V lost 4 bases, J lost 5 bases, and 10 bases stayed unmatched. The CDR3 bases are TGTGCCAGCAGCCGGACCGGGACAGGGTCCAACGAGCAGTACTTC. Amino acid sequence: CASSRTGTGSNEQYF.

This clone was counted a few times. This chain connects TRBV6-1 to TRBJ2-7; TRBD2 agrees at 9 bases. The CDR3 sequence is 16 residues long. V was pared by 4 bases and J by 6 bases, with 13 bases of the junction left unmatched. Germline CDR1 is MNHNS and CDR2 is SASEGT. The CDR3 sequence is CASSGLRGGLPTEQYF. In DNA form, the CDR3 reads TGTGCCAGCAGTGGACTGCGGGGGGGCCTTCCCACCGAGCAGTACTTC.

V is TRBV25-1 and J is TRBJ2-7, with D perhaps assigned TRBD1 or TRBD2 (7 bases each). V lost 2 bases and J lost 5, with 16 bases in between. Germline V gene lookup returns CDR1 MGHDK and CDR2 SYGVNS. This CDR3 contains 15 residues. CDR3: CASSEVGQGGHEQYF. CDR3 coding DNA: TGTGCCAGCAGTGAAGTGGGGCAGGGGGGGCACGAGCAGTACTTC.

This chain connects TRBV5-4 to TRBJ1-4, with D perhaps TRBD1 (5 bases). V dropped 4 bases and J dropped 6 bases, with 13 bases sitting between them. CDR1 SGHNT and CDR2 YYREEE come from the germline V gene (reference sequence). The CDR3 covers 14 residues. CDR3 loop: CASSQEGSYEKLFF. Written as DNA, the CDR3 is TGTGCCAGCAGCCAGGAGGGGTCCTATGAAAAACTGTTTTTT.

The chain employs TRBV5-1 and TRBJ2-7, with D perhaps matching TRBD1 (6 bases). Between the trimmed V and J ends, which lost 4 bases and 6 bases, there was a span of 17 bases. Germline-derived CDR1 and CDR2 are SGHRS and YFSETQ. The CDR3 covers 14 residues. In DNA, the CDR3 is TGCGCCAGCAGCGCGCAGGGGCCCCCACTCGAGCAGTACTTC. Residues: CASSAQGPPLEQYF.

This clone was counted only a few times. The chain joins TRBV9 to TRBJ2-5; D gene uncertain. Trimming removed 1 base at V and 7 bases at J, with 14 bases between. CDR1 SGDLS and CDR2 YYNGEE come from the germline V gene. The CDR3 is made up of 14 amino acids. The DNA for the CDR3 is TGTGCCAGCAGCGTAACGGCCGGCCCCGGGACCCAGTACTTC. This translates into CASSVTAGPGTQYF.

The chain recombines TRBV7-9 with TRBJ2-2, with D tentatively TRBD2 (5 bases). Germline-derived CDR1 and CDR2 are SEHNR and FQNEAQ (reference sequence). Trimming stripped 0 bases from V and 5 bases from J, with 10 bases between. The CDR3 is 15 residues long. The CDR3 here is CASSLAGAQTGELFF. The DNA for the CDR3 is TGTGCCAGCAGCTTAGCGGGAGCGCAGACCGGGGAGCTGTTTTTT.

CDR3 in amino acids: CASSPLPQNSNQPQHF. The CDR3 bases are TGTGCCAGCTCACCATTACCACAGAATAGCAATCAGCCCCAGCATTTT. V usage is TRBV18 and J usage is TRBJ1-5, with D unresolved. Trimming shortened V by 2 bases and J by 0 bases, and 11 bases separated the two germline ends. This CDR3 has 16 amino acids. Germline assignment: CDR1 KGHSH and CDR2 LQKENI.